This TCR beta chain was captured in a study of identical twins. Remarks on this clonotype: The antigen remains unidentified.

General observations from the study: Twins showed weaker excess sharing in their beta out-of-frame sequences. Not following the same donors, the study drew its conclusions from cross-sectional statistical analysis. Out-of-frame sharing of TCR alpha in monozygotic twins was underestimated by models.

V gave up 2 bases and J gave up 1 base; unmatched junction bases: 5. The V gene's germline CDR1 is SGHAT and CDR2 FQNNGV. The CDR3 length is 16 residues. Healthy Caucasians, and only they, were the donors. One entry per CDR3 protein results from TCRdb running MiXCR on the 5' RACE reads. Among some 500,000 distinct CDR3 sequences listed, 9.5% to 10% were seen once. The same sample was also used in a study of yellow fever vaccine responses in identical twins.

The receptor was isolated from a woman between 18 and 29 years old in good health. The chain uses TRBV11-2 and TRBJ2-1; 7 positions match TRBD1. The material sequenced was PBMCs. The CDR3 DNA reads as TGTGCCAGCAGCTTAATCACGGGACAGTCCTACAATGAGCAGTTCTTC. It yields the protein CASSLITGQSYNEQFF.